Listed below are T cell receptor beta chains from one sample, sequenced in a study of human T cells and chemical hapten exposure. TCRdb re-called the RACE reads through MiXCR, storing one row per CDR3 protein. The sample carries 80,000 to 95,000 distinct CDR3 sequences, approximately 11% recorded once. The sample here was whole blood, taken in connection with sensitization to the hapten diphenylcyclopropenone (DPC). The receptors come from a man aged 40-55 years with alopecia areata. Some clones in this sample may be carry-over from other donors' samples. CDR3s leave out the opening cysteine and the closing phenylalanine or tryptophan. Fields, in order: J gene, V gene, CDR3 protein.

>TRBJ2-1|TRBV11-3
ASSLRSSGSRNEQF
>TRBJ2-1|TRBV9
ASSVSGRANEQF
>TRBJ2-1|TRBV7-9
ASSFGGGDEQF
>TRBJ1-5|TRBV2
ASSPFLTGGNQPQH
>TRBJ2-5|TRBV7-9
ASSLSGQGQKTQY
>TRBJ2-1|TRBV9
ASSVGLAGGLTYNEQF
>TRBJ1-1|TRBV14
ASSQVGSRGEAF
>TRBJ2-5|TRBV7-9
ASSQQETQY
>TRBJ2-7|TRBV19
ATAGTSGFYEQY
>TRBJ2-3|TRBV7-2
ASSFSYSTSTHKDTQY
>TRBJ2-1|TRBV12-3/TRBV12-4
ASQPSGINYNEQF
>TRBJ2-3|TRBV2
ASFSGTSGRRDTQY
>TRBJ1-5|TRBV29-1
SVGERGQPQH
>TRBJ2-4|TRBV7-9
ASSSPTSGSSLAKNIQY
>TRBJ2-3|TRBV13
ASSLASHTDTQY
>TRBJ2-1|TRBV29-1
SAPHPAGGPNEQF
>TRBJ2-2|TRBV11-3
ASSGETGELF
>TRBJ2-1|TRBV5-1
ASSLVLAGENEQF
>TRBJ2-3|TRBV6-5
ASSYYGGSPTDTQY
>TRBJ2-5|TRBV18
ASAGVETQY
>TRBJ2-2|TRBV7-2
ASSPALTGELF
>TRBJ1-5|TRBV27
ASGQKPYQPQH
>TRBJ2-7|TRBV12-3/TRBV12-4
ASSRVRGDEQY
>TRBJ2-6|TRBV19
ASSVGGTNVLT
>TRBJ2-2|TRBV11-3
ASSRSGSNTGELF
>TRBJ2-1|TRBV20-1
SARDPNRGEQF
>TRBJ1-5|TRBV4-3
ASSQGLNQPQH
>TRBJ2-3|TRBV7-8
ASRTSRTTSTDTQY
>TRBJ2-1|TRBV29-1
SVERGFNEQF
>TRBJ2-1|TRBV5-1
ASSLEGLAGLSSYNEQF
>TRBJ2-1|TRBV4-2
ASSHEYRTGVNEQF
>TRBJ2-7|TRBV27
ASSLLAGGLYEQY
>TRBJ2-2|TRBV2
ASTGGGGPGELF
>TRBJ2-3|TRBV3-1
ASSQRDHTDTQY
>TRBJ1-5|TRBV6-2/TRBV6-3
ASSYRATGVGNQPQH
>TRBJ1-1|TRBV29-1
SVEDAVKNTEAF
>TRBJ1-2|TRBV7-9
ASSLAGRTNYGYT
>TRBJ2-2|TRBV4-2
ASSPRLAGGHGELF
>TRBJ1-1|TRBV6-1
ASVQRGTNTEAF